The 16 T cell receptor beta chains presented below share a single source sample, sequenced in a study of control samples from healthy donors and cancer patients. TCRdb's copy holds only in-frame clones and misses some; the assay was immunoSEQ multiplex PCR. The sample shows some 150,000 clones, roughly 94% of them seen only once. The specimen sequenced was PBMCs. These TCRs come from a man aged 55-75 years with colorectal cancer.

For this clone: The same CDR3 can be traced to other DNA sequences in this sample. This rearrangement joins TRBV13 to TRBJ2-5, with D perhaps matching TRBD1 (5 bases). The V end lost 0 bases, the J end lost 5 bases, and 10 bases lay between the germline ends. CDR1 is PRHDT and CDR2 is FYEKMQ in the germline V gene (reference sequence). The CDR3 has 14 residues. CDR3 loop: CASSLGGALETQYF. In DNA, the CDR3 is TGTGCCAGCAGCTTAGGAGGGGCGCTGGAGACCCAGTACTTC.

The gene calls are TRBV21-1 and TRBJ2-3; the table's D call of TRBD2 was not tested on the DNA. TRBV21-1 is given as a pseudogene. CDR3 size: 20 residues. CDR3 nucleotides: TGTGCCAGCAGCAAACTTACTAGCGGGGGCCCGGCCGGGATACAAGATACGCAGTATTTT. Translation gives CASSKLTSGGPAGIQDTQYF.

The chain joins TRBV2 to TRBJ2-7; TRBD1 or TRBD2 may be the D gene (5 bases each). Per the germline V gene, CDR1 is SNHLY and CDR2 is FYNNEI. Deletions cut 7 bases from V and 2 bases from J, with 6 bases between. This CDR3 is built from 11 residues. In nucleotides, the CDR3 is TGTGCCAGCATGGGGGCCTACGAGCAGTACTTC. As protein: CASMGAYEQYF.

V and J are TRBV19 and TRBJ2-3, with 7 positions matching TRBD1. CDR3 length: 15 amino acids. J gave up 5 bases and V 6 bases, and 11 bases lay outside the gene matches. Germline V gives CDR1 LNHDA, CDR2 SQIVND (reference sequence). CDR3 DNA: TGTGCCAGTAGCATTGACAGGGAAAGGTTAGATACGCAGTATTTT. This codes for CASSIDRERLDTQYF.

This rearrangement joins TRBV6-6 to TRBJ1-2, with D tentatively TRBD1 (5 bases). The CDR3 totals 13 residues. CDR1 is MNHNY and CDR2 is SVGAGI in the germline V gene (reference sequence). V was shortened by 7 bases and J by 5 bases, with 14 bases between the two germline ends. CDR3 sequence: CASTLDKKYGYTF. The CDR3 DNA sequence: TGTGCCAGCACACTGGACAAAAAGTATGGCTACACCTTC.

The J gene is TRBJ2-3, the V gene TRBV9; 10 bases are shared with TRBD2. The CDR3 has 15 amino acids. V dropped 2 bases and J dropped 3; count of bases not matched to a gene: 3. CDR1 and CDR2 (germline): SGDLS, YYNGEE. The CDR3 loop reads CASSVSGGTTDTQYF. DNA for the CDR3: TGTGCCAGCAGCGTTAGCGGGGGGACAACAGATACGCAGTATTTT.

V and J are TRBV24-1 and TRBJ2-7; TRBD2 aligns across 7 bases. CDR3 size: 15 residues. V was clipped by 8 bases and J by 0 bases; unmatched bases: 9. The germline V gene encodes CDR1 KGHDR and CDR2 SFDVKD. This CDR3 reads CATTLGGGSSYEQYF. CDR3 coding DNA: TGTGCCACCACCCTGGGGGGGGGAAGCTCCTACGAGCAGTACTTC.

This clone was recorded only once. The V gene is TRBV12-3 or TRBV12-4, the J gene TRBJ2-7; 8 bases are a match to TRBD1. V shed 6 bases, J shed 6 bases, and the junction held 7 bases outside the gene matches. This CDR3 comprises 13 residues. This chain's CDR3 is CASRVQGVGEQYF. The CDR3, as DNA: TGTGCCAGCAGGGTACAGGGGGTGGGCGAGCAGTACTTC.

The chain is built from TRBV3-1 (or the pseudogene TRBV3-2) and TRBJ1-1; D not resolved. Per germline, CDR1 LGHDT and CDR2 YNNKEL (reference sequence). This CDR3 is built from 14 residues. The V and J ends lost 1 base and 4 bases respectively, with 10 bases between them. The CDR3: CASSQANGGTEAFF. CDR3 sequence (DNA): TGTGCCAGCAGCCAAGCAAATGGAGGCACTGAAGCTTTCTTT.

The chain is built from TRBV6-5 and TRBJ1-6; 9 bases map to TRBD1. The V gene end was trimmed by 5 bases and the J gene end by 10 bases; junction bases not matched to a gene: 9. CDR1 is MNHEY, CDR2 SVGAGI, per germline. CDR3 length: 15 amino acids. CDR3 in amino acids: CASSPGQGAQSPLHF. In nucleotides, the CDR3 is TGTGCCAGCAGTCCGGGACAGGGCGCACAGTCACCCCTCCACTTT.

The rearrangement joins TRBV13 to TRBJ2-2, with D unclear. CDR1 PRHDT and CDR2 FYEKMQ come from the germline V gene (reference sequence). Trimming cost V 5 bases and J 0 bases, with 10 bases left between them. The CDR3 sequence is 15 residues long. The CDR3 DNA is TGTGCCAGCAGCGCCCGACTCACGAACACCGGGGAGCTGTTTTTT. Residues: CASSARLTNTGELFF.

The CDR3 region is CASSLGHLNTGELFF. For the CDR3, the DNA is TGCGCCAGCAGCTTGGGACATTTGAACACCGGGGAGCTGTTTTTT. This rearrangement joins TRBV5-1 to TRBJ2-2; D remains unclear. CDR3 length: 15 amino acids. Looked up from germline, CDR1 is SGHRS and CDR2 is YFSETQ. Trimming left V 0 bases short and J 1 base short, with 7 bases between.

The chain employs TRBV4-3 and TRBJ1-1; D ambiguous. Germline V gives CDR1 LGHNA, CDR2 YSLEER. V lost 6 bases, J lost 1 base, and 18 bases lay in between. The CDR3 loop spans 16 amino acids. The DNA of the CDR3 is TGCGCCAGCAGTAAAGGGAGGGCAGAGAGGAACACTGAAGCTTTCTTT. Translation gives CASSKGRAERNTEAFF.

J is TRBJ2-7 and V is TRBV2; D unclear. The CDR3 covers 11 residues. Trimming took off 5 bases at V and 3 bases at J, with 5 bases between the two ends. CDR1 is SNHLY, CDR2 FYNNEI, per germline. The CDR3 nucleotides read TGTGCCAGCAGTCCCTTCTACGAGCAGTACTTC. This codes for CASSPFYEQYF.

The CDR3, as DNA: TGTGCCAGCAGCTCCCAGGGGGCCGGCTATGGCTACACCTTC. This codes for CASSSQGAGYGYTF. The chain couples TRBV5-8 to TRBJ1-2; 8 bases line up with TRBD1. Trimming cost V 3 bases and J 4 bases; bases outside gene matches: 5. Germline V lookup: CDR1 SGHTS, CDR2 YDEGEE. The CDR3 loop spans 14 amino acids.

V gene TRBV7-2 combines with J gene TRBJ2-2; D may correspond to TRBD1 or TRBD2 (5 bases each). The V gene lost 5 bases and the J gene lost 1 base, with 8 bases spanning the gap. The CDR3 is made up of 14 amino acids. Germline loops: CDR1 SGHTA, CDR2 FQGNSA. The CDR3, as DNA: TGTGCCAGCAGCCAGGGACGGAACACCGGGGAGCTGTTTTTT. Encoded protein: CASSQGRNTGELFF.